The text below deals with one TCR beta chain. This sample was taken from a study of blood T cell repertoires in COVID-19. Study as a whole: From T cells, B-cell-depleted T cells, or PBMCs came the material, which was cDNA or gDNA.

This CDR3 has 18 residues. CDR1 and CDR2 (germline): MNHEY, SMNVEV (reference sequence). Trimming took 5 bases from V and 1 from J, leaving 21 bases between them. Per the authors' pipeline: Counts of nucleated cells, estimated from reference gene primer amplification, were obtained. TCRdb's copy holds only in-frame clones and misses some; the assay was immunoSEQ multiplex PCR. V, J and clone size derive from that table, while D and trimming were established from the DNA sequence. This sample has over 200,000 clones, with about 80% found just once. The chain employs TRBV27 and TRBJ2-1; tentative D call: TRBD1 (6 bases). This clonotype was obtained from a woman aged 40 to 50 with active or convalescent COVID-19. The sequencing input was peripheral blood. The CDR3 DNA reads as TGTGCCAGCAGTCCGGACAGTTCTGAATGGAGTTCCTACAATGAGCAGTTCTTC. Encoded protein: CASSPDSSEWSSYNEQFF.